This T cell receptor (beta chain) was documented in a study of radiotherapy plus CTLA-4 blockade in lung cancer. Study at large: 18% of patients responded objectively, and approximately 31% achieved disease control.

Sequencing used immunoSEQ multiplex PCR; TCRdb keeps in-frame clones, though not all of them. The sample records 62,000 or so clones, roughly 78% being singletons. As to this clone: Its matching antigen is unknown.

Study-level results: The study found tumor-derived TCR clones expanded in blood after radiotherapy plus ipilimumab.

The sequences come from peripheral blood, collected from a patient treated with radiotherapy plus ipilimumab. This clonotype was sampled from a human donor with non-small cell lung cancer who had a complete response to radiotherapy plus ipilimumab.

CDR3 amino acids: CASRARQGAYNEQFF. The CDR3 nucleotides read TGTGCCAGTAGGGCCCGACAGGGGGCTTACAATGAGCAGTTCTTC. The chain couples TRBV19 to TRBJ2-1; 10 bases map to TRBD1. The length of the CDR3 is 15 residues. Germline CDR1 is LNHDA and CDR2 is SQIVND (reference sequence). Trimming took 6 bases from V and 4 from J; bases not matched to a gene: 6.